The T cell receptor (beta chain) under discussion was sequenced for a study of PD-1 blockade in classical Hodgkin lymphoma. Sequencing used immunoSEQ multiplex PCR; TCRdb keeps in-frame clones, though not all of them. This repertoire shows tens of thousands of clones, about 85% found once; its top ten account for roughly 1.2%. This clone has just one count. Antigen: not known. This CDR3 contains 14 residues. V dropped 1 base and J dropped 6; count of bases not matched to a gene: 2. Germline values: CDR1 SEHNR, CDR2 FQNEAQ (reference sequence). Study-wide results and caveats: Reasons behind the repertoire differences stay unclear, perhaps disease activity or earlier therapy. Relapsed/refractory patients reportedly had lower baseline diversity than newly diagnosed patients.

Time point reported: newly diagnosed, previously untreated cHL patient sample. Thawed PBMCs underwent magnetic negative selection to yield purified CD4+ T cells. The sequence derives from a human donor with classical Hodgkin lymphoma. The sequencing input was CD4+ T cells from blood. The gene calls are TRBV7-9 and TRBJ1-1; 10 positions match TRBD1. CDR3 nucleotide sequence: TGTGCCAGCAGCTTAGAGACAGGGGGCTCTGAAGCTTTCTTT. It translates to CASSLETGGSEAFF.